This T cell receptor (beta chain) was identified in a study of blood T cell repertoires in COVID-19. The wider study: Whether acute or convalescent, the COVID-19 samples came from the United States, Italy and Spain. Sources were T cells, B-cell-depleted T cells, or PBMCs; the material itself was cDNA or gDNA.

This clone was detected once. In the original workflow: Reference gene primer amplification gave estimated nucleated cell counts. Here immunoSEQ multiplex PCR was the method, and the copy in TCRdb shows in-frame clones only, minus some. V and J calls and clone size are copied from that table; D and trimming were computed from the DNA. The sample has about 47,000 clones; 68% are singletons. The length of the CDR3 is 14 residues. Deletions cut 6 bases from V and 2 bases from J, with 13 bases between. From germline, CDR1 is SNHLY and CDR2 FYNNEI. The receptor was isolated from a woman in her seventies with acute or convalescent COVID-19. Sequenced input: peripheral blood. V usage is TRBV2 and J usage is TRBJ2-5; D may be TRBD1 (6 bases). This CDR3 is CASRITGKQETQYF. For the CDR3, the DNA is TGTGCCAGCAGGATCACAGGGAAACAAGAGACCCAGTACTTC.